This T cell receptor (beta chain) was found in a study of cytomegalovirus exposure and HLA in healthy donors. On this clone itself: Antigen: not known.

Trimming removed 4 bases from V and 3 bases from J, with 18 bases in between. This CDR3 spans 16 amino acids. Germline V CDR1 and CDR2: SGHNT, YYREEE (reference sequence). Vbeta (60) and Jbeta (13) primers were used in the PCR. This table comes from immunoSEQ multiplex PCR, and its TCRdb copy is limited to in-frame clones, with some not included. This table holds some 150,000 clones, about 71% found once. Study-wide points: Under in vitro conditions, a few CMV-associated chains were confirmed as specific for CMV antigens. The only immune exposure information that was available was CMV serostatus.

The sequence came from a woman aged 30 to 39 in good health and CMV-seronegative. The rearrangement joins TRBV5-4 to TRBJ2-3; D uncertain. The sample taken for sequencing was PBMCs. CDR3 nucleotide sequence: TGTGCCAGCAGCCGTAAGAGGTCGGATTCTACAGATACGCAGTATTTT. This codes for CASSRKRSDSTDTQYF.